Shown below are 9 T cell receptor beta chains from a single sample sequenced in a study of yellow fever vaccine responses in identical twins (dated by TCRdb to 2017 to 2018). The library came from RT-PCR. Sequencing took place on an Illumina HiSeq 2500. The public reads were run again by TCRdb, first through fastp at Q25 and then through MiXCR, and only productive beta chains were kept. CDR3 protein sequences are deduplicated, and each keeps its most common genes and DNA. This sample gives more than 500 distinct CDR3 sequences in total; around 91% of them show up just once. The biggest ten clones account for about an eighth of the sample. The source was T cells from blood (PBMCs), unsorted or a sorted subset (not recorded which), collected before or after yellow fever vaccination (not recorded which). Receptors originate from a female donor who received the yellow fever vaccine.

A few counts support this clonotype. This CDR3 fails to terminate in the conserved phenylalanine or tryptophan, so it likely reflects a read error. Because the CDR3's place on the DNA is in doubt, the DNA is left out and the CDR3 is given as listed by TCRdb. The chain recombines TRBV24-1 with TRBJ1-4; the DNA was not compared with TRBD1, the D call given in the table. The length of the CDR3 is 8 amino acids, counting both ends. Looked up from germline, CDR1 is KGHDR and CDR2 is SFDVKD. CDR3 loop: CATSEDRV.

The rearrangement links TRBV20-1 to TRBJ2-5; 7 bases align to TRBD2. CDR3 length: 13 amino acids. After removal of 5 bases from V and 5 bases from J, the junction contained 8 bases not matched to a gene. Germline V gene lookup returns CDR1 DFQATT and CDR2 SNEGSKA (reference sequence). Written as DNA, the CDR3 is TGCAGTGCTCCGAGCGGGGCGATGGAGACCCAGTACTTC. Its protein is CSAPSGAMETQYF.

The chain is built from TRBV30 and TRBJ1-5; no clear D. Trimming removed 5 bases at V and 7 bases at J, with 15 bases between. Germline lookup yields CDR1 GTSNPN and CDR2 SVGIG (reference sequence). The CDR3 is 13 amino acids. CDR3 region: CAWARQEGQPQHF. Written as DNA, the CDR3 is TGTGCCTGGGCCCGGCAGGAGGGACAGCCCCAGCATTTT. The full variable domain, completed using reference TRBV30 and TRBJ1-5, is SQTIHQWPATLVQPVGSPLSLECTVEGTSNPNLYWYRQAAGRGLQLLFYSVGIGQISSEVPQNLSASRPQDRQFILSSKKLLLSDSGFYLCAWARQEGQPQHFGDGTRLSIL.

The J gene is TRBJ2-3, the V gene TRBV29-1, with 8 bases identical to TRBD1. CDR1 and CDR2 (germline): SQVTM, ANQGSEA. CDR3 size: 15 residues. Trimming removed 7 bases from V and 6 bases from J; junction bases left unmatched: 15. The CDR3 coding sequence is TGCAGCGCCGAAGCCCGACAGGGGTCAGGGGATACGCAGTATTTT. It codes for CSAEARQGSGDTQYF.

The chain is built from TRBV10-3 and TRBJ2-3; 16 positions match TRBD2. CDR3 length: 13 amino acids. The V gene end was trimmed by 11 bases and the J gene end by 10 bases; junction bases not matched to a gene: 6. CDR1 and CDR2 from the germline V gene are ENHRY and SYGVKD. Written as DNA, the CDR3 is TGTGCCGTCGGGACTAGCGGGAGGGCGTCGCAGTATTTT. This sequence encodes CAVGTSGRASQYF.

V gene TRBV7-9 combines with J gene TRBJ2-3; D gene ambiguous. The CDR3 is 13 amino acids. Germline V gene data show CDR1 as SEHNR and CDR2 as FQNEAQ (reference sequence). The germline V and J ends were trimmed by 5 bases and 4 bases, with 10 bases remaining between them. This CDR3 is CASSPGRSDTQYF. The CDR3 DNA sequence: TGTGCCAGCAGCCCCGGCAGGTCAGATACGCAGTATTTT.

The chain links TRBV4-3 to TRBJ2-3; TRBD2 matches 13 bases. The V segment lost 3 bases and the J segment 3 bases; nucleotides outside the gene matches: 6. The CDR3 is 17 residues long. Germline assignment: CDR1 LGHNA and CDR2 YSLEER. The CDR3 DNA sequence: TGCGCCAGCAGCCAGCTGACTAGCGGGGGGATAACAGATACGCAGTATTTT. This encodes CASSQLTSGGITDTQYF.

The V call is TRBV11-1, the J call TRBJ2-1; D not certain. Trimming took off 2 bases at V and 2 bases at J, with 7 bases between the two ends. CDR1 is SGHAT and CDR2 is FQDESV in the germline V gene (reference sequence). The CDR3 totals 14 residues. The CDR3 loop is CASSLSSAYNEQFF. DNA for the CDR3: TGTGCCAGCAGCTTATCGTCGGCCTACAATGAGCAGTTCTTC.

This chain joins TRBV4-2 and TRBJ1-3; D gene ambiguous. The CDR3 extends over 15 amino acids. Germline assignment: CDR1 LGHNA and CDR2 YNFKEQ. V was trimmed by 4 bases and J by 7 bases, leaving 17 bases between them. CDR3 in amino acids: CASSPETSRRNTIYF. Written as DNA, the CDR3 is TGTGCCAGCAGCCCAGAGACAAGCCGCAGGAACACCATATATTTT.